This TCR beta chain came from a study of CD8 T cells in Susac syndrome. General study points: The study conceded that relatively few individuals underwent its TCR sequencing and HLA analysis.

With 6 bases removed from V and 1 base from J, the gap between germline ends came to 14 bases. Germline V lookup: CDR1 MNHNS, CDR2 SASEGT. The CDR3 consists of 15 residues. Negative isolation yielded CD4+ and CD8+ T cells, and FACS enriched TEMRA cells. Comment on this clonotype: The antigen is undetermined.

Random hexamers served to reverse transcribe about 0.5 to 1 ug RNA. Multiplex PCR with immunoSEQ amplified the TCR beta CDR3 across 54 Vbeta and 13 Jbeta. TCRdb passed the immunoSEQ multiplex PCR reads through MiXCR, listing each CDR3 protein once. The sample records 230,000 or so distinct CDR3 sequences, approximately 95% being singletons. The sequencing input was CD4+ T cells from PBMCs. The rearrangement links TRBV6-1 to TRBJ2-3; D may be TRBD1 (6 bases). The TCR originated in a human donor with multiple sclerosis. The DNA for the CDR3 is TGTGCCAGCAGGGATTGGGGGCCGCGCACAGATACGCAGTATTTT. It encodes CASRDWGPRTDTQYF.